The following is a T cell receptor (beta chain) sequence with its context. The target antigen is unknown. The data stem from a study of T cell responses to AZD1222 COVID-19 vaccine. Study in general: Whether given at about 4 or about 12 weeks, second doses were pooled. Study-wide results and limits: The donor cohort was predominantly white British with a female majority, and clonal diversity may have been underestimated. Seropositive status at baseline applied to only a handful of AZD1222 recipients. Distributed over spike, vaccine-associated CD4 TCRs predominated at 160-218 and 743-854.

Method: immunoSEQ multiplex PCR; TCRdb's copy keeps in-frame clones and lacks some. The repertoire consists of about 120,000 clones, with about 90% occurring once and the leading ten covering 0.8% to 1.1%. Germline values: CDR1 MNHNS, CDR2 SASEGT. Trimming stripped 1 base from V and 5 bases from J, with 12 bases between. This CDR3 is 14 amino acids long. This sample comprised peripheral blood, obtained on day 0 of AZD1222 vaccination. The TCR was taken from an adult in good health. The rearrangement uses TRBV6-1 and TRBJ2-7, with D possibly being TRBD2 (6 bases). In DNA, the CDR3 is TGTGCCAGCAGTGAAGGGGCAGGGAGGCACGAGCAGTACTTC. Translating gives CASSEGAGRHEQYF.